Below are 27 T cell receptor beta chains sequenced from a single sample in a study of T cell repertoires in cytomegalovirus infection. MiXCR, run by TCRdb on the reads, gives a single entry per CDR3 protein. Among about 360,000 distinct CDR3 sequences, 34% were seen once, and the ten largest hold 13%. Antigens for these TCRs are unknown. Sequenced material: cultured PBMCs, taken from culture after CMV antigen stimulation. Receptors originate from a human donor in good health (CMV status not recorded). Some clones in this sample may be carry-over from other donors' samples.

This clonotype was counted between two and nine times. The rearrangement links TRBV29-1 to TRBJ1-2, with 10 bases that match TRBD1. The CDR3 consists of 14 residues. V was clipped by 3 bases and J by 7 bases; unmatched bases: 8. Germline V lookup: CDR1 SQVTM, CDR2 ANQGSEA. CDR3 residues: CSVDLDRGLGGYTF. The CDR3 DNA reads TGCAGCGTTGATCTTGACAGGGGGCTTGGTGGCTACACCTTC.

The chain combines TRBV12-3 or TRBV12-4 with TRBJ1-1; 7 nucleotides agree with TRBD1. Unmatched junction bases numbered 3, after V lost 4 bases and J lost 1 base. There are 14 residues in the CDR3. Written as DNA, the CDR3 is TGTGCCAGCAGTTCCTCAGGGGGGAACACTGAAGCTTTCTTT. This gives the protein CASSSSGGNTEAFF.

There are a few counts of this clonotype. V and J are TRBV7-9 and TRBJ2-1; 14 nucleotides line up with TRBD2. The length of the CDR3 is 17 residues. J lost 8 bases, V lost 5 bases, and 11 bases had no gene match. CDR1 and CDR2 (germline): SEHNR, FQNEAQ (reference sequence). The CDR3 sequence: CASSVTSGRASGYEQFF. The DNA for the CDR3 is TGTGCCAGCAGCGTGACTAGCGGGAGGGCCAGCGGCTATGAGCAGTTCTTC.

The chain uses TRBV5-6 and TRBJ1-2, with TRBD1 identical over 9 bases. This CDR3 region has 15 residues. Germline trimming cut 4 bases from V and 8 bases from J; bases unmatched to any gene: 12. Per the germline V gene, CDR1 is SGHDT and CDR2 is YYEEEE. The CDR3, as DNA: TGTGCCAGCAGCGCACAGGGGGCCCTCTGGGGGGGCTACACCTTC. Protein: CASSAQGALWGGYTF. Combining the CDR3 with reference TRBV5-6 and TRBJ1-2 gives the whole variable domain DAGVTQSPTHLIKTRGQQVTLRCSPKSGHDTVSWYQQALGQGPQFIFQYYEEEERQRGNFPDRFSGHQFPNYSSELNVNALLLGDSALYLCASSAQGALWGGYTFGSGTRLTVV.

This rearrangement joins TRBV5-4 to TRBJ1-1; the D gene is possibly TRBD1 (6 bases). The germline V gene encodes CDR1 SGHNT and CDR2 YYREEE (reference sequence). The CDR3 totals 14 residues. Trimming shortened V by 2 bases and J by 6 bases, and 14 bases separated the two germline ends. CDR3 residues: CASSLETGYSEAFF. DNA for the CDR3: TGTGCCAGCAGCTTAGAAACAGGGTACTCTGAAGCTTTCTTT.

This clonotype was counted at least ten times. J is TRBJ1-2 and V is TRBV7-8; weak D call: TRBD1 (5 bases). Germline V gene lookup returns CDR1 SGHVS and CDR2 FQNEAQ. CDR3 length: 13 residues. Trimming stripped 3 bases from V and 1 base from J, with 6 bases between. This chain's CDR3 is CASSLDINYGYTF. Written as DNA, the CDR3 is TGTGCCAGCAGCTTGGACATTAACTATGGCTACACCTTC.

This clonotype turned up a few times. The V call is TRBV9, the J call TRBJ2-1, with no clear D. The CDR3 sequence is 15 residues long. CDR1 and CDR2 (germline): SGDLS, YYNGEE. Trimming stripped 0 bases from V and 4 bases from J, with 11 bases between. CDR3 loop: CASSVGVQSYNEQFF. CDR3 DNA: TGTGCCAGCAGCGTAGGAGTGCAGAGTTACAATGAGCAGTTCTTC. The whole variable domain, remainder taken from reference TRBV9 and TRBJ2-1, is DSGVTQTPKHLITATGQRVTLRCSPRSGDLSVYWYQQSLDQGLQFLIQYYNGEERAKGNILERFSAQQFPDLHSELNLSSLELGDSALYFCASSVGVQSYNEQFFGPGTRLTVL.

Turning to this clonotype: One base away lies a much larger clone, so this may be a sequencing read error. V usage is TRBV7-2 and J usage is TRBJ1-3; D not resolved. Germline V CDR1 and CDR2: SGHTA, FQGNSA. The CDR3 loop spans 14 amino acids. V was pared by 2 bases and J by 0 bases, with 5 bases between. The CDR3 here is CASSLCFSGNTIYF. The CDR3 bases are TGTGCCAGCAGCTTATGCTTCTCTGGAAACACCATATATTTT.

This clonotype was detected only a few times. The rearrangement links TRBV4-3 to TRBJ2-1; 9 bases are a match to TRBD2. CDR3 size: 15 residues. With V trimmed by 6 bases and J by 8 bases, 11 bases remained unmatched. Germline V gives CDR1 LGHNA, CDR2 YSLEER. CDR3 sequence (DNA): TGCGCCAGCAGTCGAACTAGCGGGCTTTGGGATGAGCAGTTCTTC. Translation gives CASSRTSGLWDEQFF.

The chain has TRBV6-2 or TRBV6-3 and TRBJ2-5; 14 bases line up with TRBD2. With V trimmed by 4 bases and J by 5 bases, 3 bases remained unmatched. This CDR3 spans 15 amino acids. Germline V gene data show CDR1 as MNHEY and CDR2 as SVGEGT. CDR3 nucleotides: TGTGCCAGCAGTTTCGGGACTAGCGGGAGTGAGACCCAGTACTTC. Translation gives CASSFGTSGSETQYF.

CDR3 in amino acids: CASSYGQGRAFF. The CDR3 coding sequence is TGTGCCAGCAGTTACGGGCAGGGAAGAGCTTTCTTT. This rearrangement joins TRBV6-2 or TRBV6-3 to TRBJ1-1; D is perhaps TRBD1 (5 bases). The CDR3 has 12 residues. In germline, CDR1 is MNHEY, CDR2 SVGEGT. Trimming took 2 bases from V and 10 from J, leaving 11 bases between them.

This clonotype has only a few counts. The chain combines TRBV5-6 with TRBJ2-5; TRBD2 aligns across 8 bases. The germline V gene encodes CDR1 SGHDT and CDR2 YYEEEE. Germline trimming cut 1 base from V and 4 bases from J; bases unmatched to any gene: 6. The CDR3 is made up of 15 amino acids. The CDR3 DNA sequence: TGTGCCAGCAGCTTGAGAGCGGGGGTTAGAGAGACCCAGTACTTC. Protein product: CASSLRAGVRETQYF.

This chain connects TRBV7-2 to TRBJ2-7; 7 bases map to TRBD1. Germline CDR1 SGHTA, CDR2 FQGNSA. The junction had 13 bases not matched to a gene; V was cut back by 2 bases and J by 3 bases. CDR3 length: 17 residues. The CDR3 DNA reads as TGTGCCAGCAGCTTATGGGACACAGGGGCTCCACGCTACGAGCAGTACTTC. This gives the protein CASSLWDTGAPRYEQYF.

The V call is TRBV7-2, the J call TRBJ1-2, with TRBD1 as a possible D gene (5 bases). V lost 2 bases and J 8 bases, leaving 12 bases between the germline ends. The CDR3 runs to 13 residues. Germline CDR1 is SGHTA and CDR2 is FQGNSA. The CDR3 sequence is CASSLLAGRGYTF. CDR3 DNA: TGTGCCAGCAGCTTACTCGCAGGGCGAGGCTACACCTTC.

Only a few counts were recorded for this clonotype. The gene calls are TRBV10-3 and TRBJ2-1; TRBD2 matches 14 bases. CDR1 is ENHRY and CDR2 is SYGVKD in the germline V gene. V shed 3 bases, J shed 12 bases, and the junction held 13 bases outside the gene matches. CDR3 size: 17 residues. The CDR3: CAISEGGTSGRSDGQFF. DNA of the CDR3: TGTGCCATCAGTGAAGGCGGGACTAGCGGGAGATCCGATGGGCAGTTCTTC.

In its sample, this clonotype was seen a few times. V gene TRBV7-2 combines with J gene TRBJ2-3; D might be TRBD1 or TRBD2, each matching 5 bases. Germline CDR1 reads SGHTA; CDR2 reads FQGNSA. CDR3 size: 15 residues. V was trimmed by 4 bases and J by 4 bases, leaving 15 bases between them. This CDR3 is CASSSRFQGADTQYF. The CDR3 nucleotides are TGTGCCAGCAGCTCCCGCTTTCAGGGAGCAGATACGCAGTATTTT.

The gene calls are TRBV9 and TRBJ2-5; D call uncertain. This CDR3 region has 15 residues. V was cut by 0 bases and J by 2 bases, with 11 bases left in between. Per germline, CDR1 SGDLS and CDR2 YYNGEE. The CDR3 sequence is CASSVGPLGQETQYF. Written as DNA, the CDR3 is TGTGCCAGCAGCGTAGGCCCCTTGGGGCAAGAGACCCAGTACTTC.

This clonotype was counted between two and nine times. For the CDR3, the DNA is TGCGCCAGCGGGGCGGGAGCCCTATACAATGAGCAGTTCTTC. This encodes CASGAGALYNEQFF. The chain has TRBV5-1 and TRBJ2-1; TRBD2 matches 7 bases. After removal of 7 bases from V and 4 bases from J, the junction contained 8 bases not matched to a gene. Germline V gene data show CDR1 as SGHRS and CDR2 as YFSETQ. CDR3 length equals 14 residues.

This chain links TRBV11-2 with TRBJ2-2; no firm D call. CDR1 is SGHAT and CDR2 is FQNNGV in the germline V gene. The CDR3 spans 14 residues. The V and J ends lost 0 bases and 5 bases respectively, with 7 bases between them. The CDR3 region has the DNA TGTGCCAGCAGCTTAGAGGGGAATACCGGGGAGCTGTTTTTT. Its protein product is CASSLEGNTGELFF.

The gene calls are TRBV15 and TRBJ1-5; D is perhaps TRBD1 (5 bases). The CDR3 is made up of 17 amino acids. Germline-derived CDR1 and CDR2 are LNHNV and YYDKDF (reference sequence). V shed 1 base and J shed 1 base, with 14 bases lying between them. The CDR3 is CATSRAPVRGSNQPQHF. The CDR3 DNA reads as TGTGCCACCAGCAGAGCCCCGGTGCGGGGCAGCAATCAGCCCCAGCATTTT.

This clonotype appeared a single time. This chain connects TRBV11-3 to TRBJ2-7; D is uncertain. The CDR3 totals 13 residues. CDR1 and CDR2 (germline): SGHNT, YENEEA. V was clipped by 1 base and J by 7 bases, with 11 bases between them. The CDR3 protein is CASSLGVVGEQYF. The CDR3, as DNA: TGTGCCAGCAGCTTAGGGGTCGTCGGGGAGCAGTACTTC.

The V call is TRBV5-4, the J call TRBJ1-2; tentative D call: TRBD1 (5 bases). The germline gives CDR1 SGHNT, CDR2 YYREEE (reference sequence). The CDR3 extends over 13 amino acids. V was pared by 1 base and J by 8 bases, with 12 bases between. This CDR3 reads CASSLWGQEGYTF. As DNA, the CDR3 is TGTGCCAGCAGCTTGTGGGGCCAGGAGGGCTACACCTTC.

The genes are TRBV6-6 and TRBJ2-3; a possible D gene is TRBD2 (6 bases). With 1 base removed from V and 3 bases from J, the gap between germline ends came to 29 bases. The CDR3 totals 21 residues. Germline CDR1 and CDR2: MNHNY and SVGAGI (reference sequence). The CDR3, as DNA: TGTGCCAGCAGTTACTGGGGAGTAGCTAAAGTTAACCCGGAGGGAACAGATACGCAGTATTTT. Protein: CASSYWGVAKVNPEGTDTQYF.

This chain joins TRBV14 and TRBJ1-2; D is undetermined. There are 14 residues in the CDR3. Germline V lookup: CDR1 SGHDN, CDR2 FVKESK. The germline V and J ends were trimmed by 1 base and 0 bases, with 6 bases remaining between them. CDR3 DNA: TGTGCCAGCAGCCAAGGGAGGTCTAACTATGGCTACACCTTC. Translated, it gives CASSQGRSNYGYTF.

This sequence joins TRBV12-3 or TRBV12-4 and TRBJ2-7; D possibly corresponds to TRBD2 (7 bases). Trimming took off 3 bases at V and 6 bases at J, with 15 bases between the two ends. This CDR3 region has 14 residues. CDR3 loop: CASSLGGRSVEQYF. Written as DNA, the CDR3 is TGTGCCAGCAGTTTGGGGGGGCGGTCGGTCGAGCAGTACTTC.

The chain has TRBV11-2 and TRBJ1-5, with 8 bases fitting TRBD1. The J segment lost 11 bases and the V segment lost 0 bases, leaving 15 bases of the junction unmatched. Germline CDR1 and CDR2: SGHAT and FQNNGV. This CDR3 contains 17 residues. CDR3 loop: CASSLDPGTGPRGAQHF. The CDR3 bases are TGTGCCAGCAGCTTAGATCCTGGGACAGGCCCTCGAGGGGCCCAGCATTTT. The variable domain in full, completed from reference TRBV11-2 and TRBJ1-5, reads EAGVAQSPRYKIIEKRQSVAFWCNPISGHATLYWYQQILGQGPKLLIQFQNNGVVDDSQLPKDRFSAERLKGVDSTLKIQPAKLEDSAVYLCASSLDPGTGPRGAQHFGDGTRLSIL.

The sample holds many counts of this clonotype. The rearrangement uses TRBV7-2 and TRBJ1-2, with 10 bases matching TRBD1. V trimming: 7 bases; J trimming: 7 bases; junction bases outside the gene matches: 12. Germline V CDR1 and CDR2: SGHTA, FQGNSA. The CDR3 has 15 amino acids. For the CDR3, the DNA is TGTGCCAGCATGGAAGGGGGGGGACAGGGGCCTGGCTACACCTTC. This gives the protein CASMEGGGQGPGYTF.